This T cell receptor beta chain was retrieved from a study of beta chain features in type 1 diabetes (dated by TCRdb to 2016 to 2018). At the level of the whole study: Patients and healthy donors did not differ in mean age, gender distribution, total cell number or subset yield. A total of about 100,000,000 sorted cells were examined across all samples, and RNA yield correlated strongly with the number of cells per subset. The study compared TCRB repertoires of sorted circulating CD4+ T cell subsets between recently diagnosed type 1 diabetes patients and matched healthy donors. Whereas all 30 or so donors provided naive and central memory subsets, regulatory and stem cell-like memory subsets were isolated from just 8 patients and roughly 8 healthy donors. The full study reports these points: The naive, central memory and regulatory TCRB repertoires appeared to resemble one another more closely among patients than among healthy donors. HLA sub-analyses involved small numbers of individuals, so any influence of HLA type on TCRB rearrangement remained unresolved. Fewer insertions and more nucleotide deletions at VDJ recombination sites were observed in patients with type 1 diabetes, implying thymic rearrangement abnormalities. Type 1 diabetes patients showed a moderate but significant shortening of TCRB CDR3 length in all four CD4+ subsets. Because cDNA rather than genomic DNA was sequenced, highly expressing activated cells could have been over-represented, although no difference in activation and CD3 levels was found between groups. Shorter templates might have been favored by PCR, but patient and control samples were amplified and corrected together, so both groups would have been affected equally by any skew.

About this clone: This clone's antigen is unknown. Per-nucleotide qualities are absent, and no much larger clonotype sits a single base away.

A single peripheral blood draw of around 120 mL on average was collected from each donor into heparinised tubes. Naive, central memory, regulatory and stem cell-like memory CD4+ T cells were sorted on a BD FACSAria II using a panel including CD45RO, CCR7, CD25, CD127, CD95 and CD27. Every sorted population had a purity above 98%. PBMCs were isolated right away by Lymphoprep density gradient centrifugation and were stained directly, without culture. Samples were stained and sorted in pairs, with one healthy donor and one patient per experiment, so that batch effects were minimized. The CDR3 numbers 14 residues from cysteine through phenylalanine. Only the CDR3 DNA is retained, 42 bases long and in frame from the first base. Sequences SGHDT (CDR1) and YYEEEE (CDR2) are obtained from the germline V gene. V loses 4 bases of germline sequence and J loses 5 bases, and the interval between the two ends is 13 bases.

The entire amount of isolated RNA was reverse transcribed using the High Capacity cDNA Reverse Transcription Kit, so the sequenced TCRB transcripts were expressed ones. Naive, central memory and regulatory T cell samples underwent deep immunoSEQ sequencing, averaging roughly 3.5 million total reads per sample. Sorted cells were lysed in RLT buffer, and RNA was extracted using DNase-treated RNeasy Micro or Mini kits according to cell number. To prevent cross-contamination, each cell subset was processed individually, whereas patient and healthy donor samples were processed jointly. Using the immunoSEQ multiplex PCR, TCRB sequences were amplified from cDNA into 87-bp fragments spanning the CDR3 region. Sequencing of the amplicons was performed on the Illumina HiSeq platform. As for how the authors treated the data: Synthetic template baselines were used to correct PCR bias computationally, reads within Hamming distance 2 were collapsed, and singletons that could not be merged were discarded. Reads were aligned to IMGT to assign V, D and J genes, CDR3 length, and insertions or deletions at six rearrangement sites. Within each subset, clonotype counts were normalized to sorted cell number, and only after that were true diversity and Gini coefficients computed with the tcR R package. The overlap coefficient, calculated on TCRB nucleotide sequences, was used to quantify repertoire sharing. Drawn from immuneACCESS, this table holds only the in-frame rearrangements with V and J called that TCRdb kept. Clones are partly lost; checked studies trace under half to an unresolved V gene and leave the rest unexplained. V and J calls plus clone size are reproduced from that table; the DNA served to infer D and trimming. Counted in this sample were around 250,000 clones; around a quarter of them appeared once. Roughly 4% of the sample comes from the top ten.

What was sequenced was central memory CD4+ T cells from blood. This chain is built from TRBV5-6 and TRBJ2-1, with a tentative D gene TRBD1 over 6 matching bases. The TCR sequence derives from a man between 25 and 39 years old in good health. DNA sequence: TGTGCCAGCAGCGTCGGGACAACCCACAATGAGCAGTTCTTC. This encodes CASSVGTTHNEQFF. Full variable domain (CDR3 extended with the reference TRBV5-6 and TRBJ2-1 proteins): DAGVTQSPTHLIKTRGQQVTLRCSPKSGHDTVSWYQQALGQGPQFIFQYYEEEERQRGNFPDRFSGHQFPNYSSELNVNALLLGDSALYLCASSVGTTHNEQFFGPGTRLTVL.